The clone carrying this TCR beta chain was seen many times. The data stem from a study of blood T cells in healthy people across ages. The study drew donors from healthy Caucasian individuals in Russia aged about 6 to 95. Per individual sample, total RNA of at least 5.5 micrograms was extracted. The authors ran a second PCR of about 7 to 11 cycles using a sample-barcoded 5' primer and a J-beta primer mix. One entry per CDR3 protein results from TCRdb running MiXCR on the 5' RACE reads. Altogether around 780,000 distinct CDR3 sequences are present, about a quarter being singletons, with the ten largest covering 2.5% to 3.5%. Another study also made use of these data, one on T cells of mothers and their children. As that study records: The cDNA synthesis received all extracted RNA, at around 1.6 ug per 15 ul. Per child, around 3 million TCR beta CDR3 reads were obtained, against over 9 million per mother.

This clonotype was sampled from a boy younger than 18 in good health. Sequences were obtained from blood.

The CDR3: CASSLSGYQETQYF. For the CDR3, the DNA is TGTGCCAGCAGTTTATCAGGGTACCAAGAGACCCAGTACTTC. This chain uses TRBV28 with TRBJ2-5; D perhaps matches TRBD1 (5 bases). Germline V gene sequence: CDR1 MDHEN, CDR2 SYDVKM. V was pared by 1 base and J by 0 bases, with 6 bases between. There are 14 residues in the CDR3.